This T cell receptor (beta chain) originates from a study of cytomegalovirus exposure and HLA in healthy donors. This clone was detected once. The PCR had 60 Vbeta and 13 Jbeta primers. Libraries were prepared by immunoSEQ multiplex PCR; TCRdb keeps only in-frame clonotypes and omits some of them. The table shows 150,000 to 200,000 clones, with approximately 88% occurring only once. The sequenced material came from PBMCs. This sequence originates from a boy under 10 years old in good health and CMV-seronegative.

The CDR3 nucleotides read TGCGCCAGCAGCCAAAGTCCCGGGACAGGGGGCAATGAGCAGTTCTTC. Translating it yields CASSQSPGTGGNEQFF. The chain uses TRBV4-3 and TRBJ2-1; 11 bases agree with TRBD1. With V trimmed by 2 bases and J by 6 bases, 6 bases remained unmatched. CDR1 and CDR2 (germline): LGHNA, YSLEER. This CDR3 has 16 amino acids.